This T cell receptor beta chain emerged from a study of human T cells and chemical hapten exposure. Looking at the study overall: Readings were taken at 6 days from patch tests that had applied 0.01% DPC to the upper back.

V was pared by 3 bases and J by 5 bases, with 16 bases between. This CDR3 is 15 amino acids long. CDR1 and CDR2 (germline): WNHNN, SYGVQD (reference sequence). Time point noted: patch test 1, 2 weeks after DPC sensitization. Treatment here: therapeutic diphenylcyclopropenone sensitization with weekly scalp DPC. TCRdb fed the RACE reads into MiXCR, producing one record per CDR3 protein. In the table there are some 180,000 distinct CDR3 sequences, about 20% of which are singletons. The sample consisted of whole blood, taken in connection with sensitization to the hapten diphenylcyclopropenone (DPC). The sequence derives from a woman aged 50 to 65 with alopecia areata. Some clones in this sample may be carry-over from other donors' samples. The chain joins TRBV10-1 to TRBJ1-1; possible D gene TRBD1, 6 bases. CDR3 bases: TGCGCCAGCAGTGACCAACAGGGAGATGGGACTGAAGCTTTCTTT. Protein sequence: CASSDQQGDGTEAFF.